This T cell receptor (beta chain) was captured in a study of regulatory T cells in long-lasting Graves disease. According to the study, TCR beta libraries were built with iRepertoire HTBI primers and CDR3-region Arm-PCR. TCRdb ran MiXCR on the multiplex PCR reads and lists one entry per CDR3 protein. The sample contains nearly 350,000 distinct CDR3 sequences, 15% to 20% of which appear only once. This clonotype was counted many times. Time point of the sample: persistent/refractory GD, antithyroid drugs over 5 years with positive TRAb. PBMC-derived RNA was used for the TCR library. The J segment lost 4 bases and the V segment lost 3 bases, leaving 6 bases of the junction unmatched. Looked up from germline, CDR1 is MDHEN and CDR2 is SYDVKM. This CDR3 has 14 residues.

The sequence came from a female donor with Graves disease. The source material was peripheral blood mononuclear cells (PBMCs), sampled when the disease was refractory, from a patient treated with antithyroid drugs. The chain combines TRBV28 with TRBJ2-7; 7 bases map to TRBD1. CDR3 DNA sequence: TGTGCCAGCAGTTTGGAGACAGGGCCGTACGAGCAGTACTTC. Protein product: CASSLETGPYEQYF.